This T cell receptor beta chain was found in a study of vaccination effects on CD4 cells after COVID-19. Regarding the study as a whole: Limitations: small convalescent group and missing early post-infection timepoints.

With respect to this clone: What it binds is unknown.

Before sequencing, viral peptide pools were used by the ViraFEST assay to expand antigen-specific CD4+ T cells. Scientists isolated CD4+ T cells after a roughly 9-day culture period ended. Nucleocapsid antibody tests were negative, and the vaccine recipients had no prior SARS-CoV-2 infection. Trimming took off 0 bases at V and 8 bases at J, with 22 bases between the two ends. The CDR3 has 16 amino acids. Germline V gene data show CDR1 as GTSNPN and CDR2 as SVGIG (reference sequence). Clones were sequenced by immunoSEQ multiplex PCR, and TCRdb holds only the in-frame ones, with some missing. The sample consists of some 28,000 clones, approximately 72% of them appearing once.

J is TRBJ1-2 and V is TRBV30; no firm D call. This sample comprised CD4+ T cells from PBMCs cultured with SARS-CoV-2 spike peptides, obtained before COVID-19 vaccination. The receptor was derived from a human donor who received a COVID-19 vaccine. CDR3 sequence reads: CAWSVFPPLFREGYTF. The CDR3 DNA reads as TGTGCCTGGAGTGTTTTCCCCCCCTTATTTCGGGAAGGCTACACCTTC.